This is a list of T cell receptor beta chains from one sample in a study of blood T cell repertoires in COVID-19. Clones were read by immunoSEQ multiplex PCR, and TCRdb kept only the in-frame ones, dropping some. The sample has 200,000 to 300,000 clones, more than 75% seen once. The sample consisted of peripheral blood. The source of these receptors is a woman aged 55-69 years with active or convalescent COVID-19. The CDR3 runs from the conserved cysteine through the conserved F or W. A D gene is named only where the DNA matches it firmly. The size of a clone is reported for some rows only, either as once, few or many, or as a class for expanded clones.

J,D,V,size,CDR3,DNA
TRBJ2-2,NA,TRBV7-3,NA,CASSFSGGRTGELFF,TGTGCCAGCAGCTTCTCAGGGGGGCGCACCGGGGAGCTGTTTTTT
TRBJ2-1,TRBD1,TRBV2,few,CASSAQGIGEQFF,TGTGCCAGCAGTGCACAGGGGATTGGTGAGCAGTTCTTC
TRBJ2-1,NA,TRBV5-1,NA,CASSLAGGSDEQFF,TGCGCCAGCAGCTTGGCCGGGGGTTCGGATGAGCAGTTCTTC
TRBJ2-5,TRBD2,TRBV5-1,NA,CASSWTSSQETQYF,TGCGCCAGCAGCTGGACTAGCAGTCAAGAGACCCAGTACTTC
TRBJ1-2,NA,TRBV21-1,NA,CASSKEGTGTGIANYGYTF,TGTGCCAGCAGCAAAGAGGGGACCGGGACAGGAATAGCTAACTATGGCTACACCTTC
TRBJ1-1,NA,TRBV6-5,few,CASSSPGSYTEAFF,TGTGCCAGCAGTAGCCCAGGGTCCTACACTGAAGCTTTCTTT
TRBJ2-6,NA,TRBV7-2,NA,CASSIGARYSGANVLTF,TGTGCCAGCAGCATTGGAGCACGTTACTCTGGGGCCAACGTCCTGACTTTC
TRBJ1-6,NA,TRBV3-1/TRBV3-2,many,CASSQGERRNSPLHF,TGTGCCAGCAGCCAAGGGGAACGGAGGAATTCACCCCTCCACTTT
TRBJ2-3,NA,TRBV7-2,NA,CASSLGSYTDTQYF,TGTGCCAGCAGCTTAGGGAGCTACACAGATACGCAGTATTTT
TRBJ1-6,TRBD1,TRBV6-4,NA,CASRRTGNSPLHF,TGTGCCAGCAGGCGGACAGGTAATTCACCCCTCCACTTT
TRBJ2-7,TRBD1,TRBV18,NA,CASSLRTGADEQYF,TGTGCCAGCTCACTTCGGACAGGGGCCGACGAGCAGTACTTC
TRBJ1-5,TRBD1,TRBV19,NA,CASRPPGTGDPNQPQHF,TGTGCCAGTAGACCTCCCGGGACAGGGGACCCTAATCAGCCCCAGCATTTT
TRBJ1-1,TRBD1,TRBV9,NA,CASSSQGANTEAFF,TGTGCCAGCAGCTCACAGGGGGCGAACACTGAAGCTTTCTTT
TRBJ2-1,TRBD2,TRBV7-2,NA,CASSFPGGGAYNEQFF,TGTGCCAGCAGCTTTCCCGGCGGGGGGGCCTACAATGAGCAGTTCTTC
TRBJ2-5,NA,TRBV3-1/TRBV3-2,few,CASSHPGETQYF,TGTGCCAGCAGCCACCCCGGAGAGACCCAGTACTTC
TRBJ1-2,NA,TRBV27,NA,CASSLSTASYYGYTF,TGTGCCAGCAGTTTGAGCACCGCCTCTTACTATGGCTACACCTTC
TRBJ2-5,TRBD1,TRBV7-9,few,CASSPGTGVKETQYF,TGTGCCAGCAGCCCGGGGACAGGGGTCAAAGAGACCCAGTACTTC
TRBJ1-6,NA,TRBV23-1,NA,CASSQSRRTAAVGSPLHF,TGCGCCAGCAGTCAATCGCGGAGGACAGCCGCCGTTGGTTCACCCCTCCACTTT
TRBJ2-7,NA,TRBV27,NA,CASSLLGPYEQYF,TGTGCCAGCAGTTTACTTGGCCCCTACGAGCAGTACTTC
TRBJ1-6,TRBD1,TRBV4-3,NA,CASRKTGGRNSPLHF,TGCGCCAGCAGAAAAACAGGGGGGAGGAATTCACCCCTCCACTTT
TRBJ1-5,TRBD1,TRBV19,once,CASSQGGYQPQHF,TGTGCCAGTAGTCAGGGGGGATATCAGCCCCAGCATTTT
TRBJ1-6,TRBD1,TRBV4-1,few,CASSQGTGGPISPLHF,TGCGCCAGCAGCCAGGGGACAGGGGGACCAATTTCACCCCTCCACTTT
TRBJ2-7,TRBD2,TRBV30,NA,CAWSTGGGREQYF,TGTGCCTGGAGTACTGGCGGGGGGAGGGAGCAGTACTTC
TRBJ2-3,NA,TRBV30,NA,CAWRLPSTDTQYF,TGTGCCTGGAGACTCCCTAGCACAGATACGCAGTATTTT
TRBJ1-1,TRBD1,TRBV7-3,NA,CASSVSRGQGAFF,TGTGCCAGCAGCGTATCCAGGGGACAGGGAGCTTTCTTT
TRBJ1-1,TRBD1,TRBV5-6,NA,CASSLGQGLGAFF,TGTGCCAGCAGCTTGGGACAGGGCCTGGGGGCTTTCTTT
TRBJ1-4,NA,TRBV7-6,NA,CASSLPGVTNEKLFF,TGTGCCAGCAGCTTACCAGGGGTTACTAATGAAAAACTGTTTTTT
TRBJ2-7,TRBD1,TRBV7-2,NA,CASSLLQGFSYEQYF,TGTGCCAGCAGCTTGTTACAGGGGTTTTCCTACGAGCAGTACTTC
TRBJ2-3,TRBD1,TRBV2,once,CASSGGTGNTDTQYF,TGTGCCAGCAGTGGCGGGACAGGAAACACAGATACGCAGTATTTT
TRBJ1-2,NA,TRBV6-4,NA,CASSPTRGSNYGYTF,TGTGCCAGCAGCCCCACCAGGGGATCCAACTATGGCTACACCTTC
TRBJ1-6,TRBD1,TRBV2,NA,CASSRTGESPLHF,TGTGCCAGCAGTAGAACAGGGGAGTCACCCCTCCACTTT
TRBJ1-6,NA,TRBV5-1,NA,CASSLAQGNSPLHF,TGCGCCAGCAGCTTGGCGCAGGGGAATTCACCCCTCCACTTT
TRBJ1-4,NA,TRBV6-1,NA,CASSESGEKLFF,TGTGCCAGCAGTGAATCAGGTGAAAAACTGTTTTTT
TRBJ1-1,TRBD1,TRBV6-4,NA,CASRRQGAMGTEAFF,TGTGCCAGCAGAAGACAGGGGGCCATGGGCACTGAAGCTTTCTTT
TRBJ1-2,NA,TRBV27,NA,CASSHTGGDGYTF,TGTGCCAGCAGTCACACGGGAGGAGATGGCTACACCTTC
TRBJ1-1,TRBD1,TRBV6-5,NA,CASSYRRTGLGTEAFF,TGTGCCAGCAGTTACCGGAGGACAGGGTTGGGCACTGAAGCTTTCTTT
TRBJ2-3,NA,TRBV24-1,NA,CATSARRTDTQYF,TGTGCCACCAGTGCTCGGCGGACAGATACGCAGTATTTT
TRBJ1-2,NA,TRBV4-1,NA,CASSQVGRAYGGYTF,TGCGCCAGCAGCCAAGTGGGGAGGGCCTATGGGGGCTACACCTTC
TRBJ1-2,NA,TRBV5-5,few,CASSLAQNYGYTF,TGTGCCAGCAGCTTGGCTCAGAACTATGGCTACACCTTC